These 28 T cell receptor beta chains came from one sample sequenced in a study of CD8 T cells in Susac syndrome. An input of about 0.45 to 1 ug of RNA was subjected to reverse transcription using random hexamers. In TCRdb, the immunoSEQ multiplex PCR reads were re-called with MiXCR into one record per CDR3 protein. The table includes 120,000 to 150,000 distinct CDR3 sequences, under 97% detected once. Specimen: CD4+ T cells from PBMCs. The source is a human donor with Susac syndrome.

The chain carries TRBV20-1 and TRBJ2-7; D not certain. Between the trimmed V and J ends, which lost 3 bases and 7 bases, there was a span of 13 bases. The CDR3 is 12 residues long. CDR1 DFQATT and CDR2 SNEGSKA come from the germline V gene (reference sequence). The CDR3 DNA is TGCAGTGCTAGCGGCAGGAGATGGGAGCAGTACTTC. Its translation: CSASGRRWEQYF.

The genes are TRBV11-2 and TRBJ2-1; D may be TRBD1 or TRBD2 (6 bases each). Germline V gene sequence: CDR1 SGHAT, CDR2 FQNNGV. The germline V and J ends were trimmed by 2 bases and 9 bases, with 11 bases remaining between them. The CDR3 length is 13 residues. The CDR3 DNA follows: TGTGCCAGCAGCTTAAGGACAGCGGGTGAGCAGTTCTTC. This codes for CASSLRTAGEQFF.

The chain combines TRBV7-6 with TRBJ2-7, with D maybe TRBD1 (6 bases). Trimming took 0 bases from V and 7 from J, leaving 13 bases between them. This CDR3 region has 14 residues. In germline, CDR1 is SGHVS, CDR2 FNYEAQ. CDR3 nucleotide sequence: TGTGCCAGCAGCTTAGCCCACGGGACATATGAGCAGTACTTC. Translating it yields CASSLAHGTYEQYF.

V and J are TRBV12-3 or TRBV12-4 and TRBJ1-3, with 8 positions matching TRBD1. The CDR3 has 14 residues. The V and J ends lost 8 bases and 1 base, in that order; junction bases with no gene match: 4. In DNA form, the CDR3 reads TGTGCCAGCGGCCGACAGGGGTCTGGAAACACCATATATTTT. Translating gives CASGRQGSGNTIYF.

The gene calls are TRBV20-1 and TRBJ2-1, with 10 nucleotides matching TRBD2. CDR3 length equals 16 residues. Trimming took 6 bases from V and 4 from J; bases not matched to a gene: 12. Germline V gives CDR1 DFQATT, CDR2 SNEGSKA (reference sequence). CDR3 in amino acids: CSANPGLADTYNEQFF. The CDR3 region has the DNA TGCAGTGCAAACCCCGGACTAGCGGACACTTACAATGAGCAGTTCTTC.

This chain uses TRBV20-1 with TRBJ1-1; D unresolved. CDR1 and CDR2 from the germline V gene are DFQATT and SNEGSKA (reference sequence). This CDR3 is built from 12 residues. Trimming pared 3 bases from V and 7 bases from J, leaving 12 bases between. The CDR3 loop is CSASRLPGEAFF. The CDR3 DNA sequence: TGCAGTGCTAGTCGCTTACCGGGTGAAGCTTTCTTT.

V and J are TRBV20-1 and TRBJ2-7; D ambiguous. Looked up from germline, CDR1 is DFQATT and CDR2 is SNEGSKA (reference sequence). Trimming removed 7 bases at V and 2 bases at J, with 12 bases between. This CDR3 is 12 amino acids long. CDR3 residues: CSGGGEAYEQYF. The DNA for the CDR3 is TGCAGTGGGGGTGGTGAAGCCTACGAGCAGTACTTC.

The rearrangement uses TRBV19 and TRBJ2-6; perhaps TRBD2 as D (6 bases). Trimming removed 7 bases from V and 2 bases from J, with 18 bases in between. CDR1 and CDR2 (germline): LNHDA, SQIVND (reference sequence). This CDR3 is 17 amino acids long. The CDR3 region is CASMPGLGLTGANVLTF. CDR3 DNA sequence: TGTGCCAGTATGCCAGGATTGGGACTGACTGGGGCCAACGTCCTGACTTTC.

This clonotype was counted a single time. This chain links TRBV2 with TRBJ1-1; D possibly corresponds to TRBD1 (6 bases). The CDR3 runs to 13 residues. Deletions cut 4 bases from V and 4 bases from J, with 10 bases between. Germline CDR1 is SNHLY and CDR2 is FYNNEI. In DNA, the CDR3 is TGTGCCAGCAGTGGACAGGTGGGCACTGAAGCTTTCTTT. It encodes CASSGQVGTEAFF.

V usage is TRBV19 and J usage is TRBJ2-6, with D maybe TRBD1 (5 bases). Germline lookup yields CDR1 LNHDA and CDR2 SQIVND (reference sequence). The CDR3 is 20 residues long. The V end lost 5 bases, the J end lost 0 bases, and 23 bases lay between the germline ends. The DNA for the CDR3 is TGTGCCAGTAGTCATCCGTGGGGCCTTGGGCCTTTCTCTGGGGCCAACGTCCTGACTTTC. Translated, it gives CASSHPWGLGPFSGANVLTF.

The chain uses TRBV6-5 and TRBJ2-1; TRBD1 might be the D (7 bases). The germline V and J ends were trimmed by 7 bases and 9 bases, with 19 bases remaining between them. CDR1 is MNHEY and CDR2 is SVGAGI in the germline V gene. CDR3 size: 14 residues. The CDR3 DNA follows: TGTGCCAGCACCTTAGACAGGGTGCGGGGTGAGCAGTTCTTC. It is translated as CASTLDRVRGEQFF.

The V call is TRBV28, the J call TRBJ2-1; 7 bases are shared with TRBD1. This CDR3 has 14 amino acids. Per germline, CDR1 MDHEN and CDR2 SYDVKM. Trimming took 8 bases from V and 6 from J; bases not matched to a gene: 10. This chain's CDR3 is CASLQGQWANEQFF. The CDR3 DNA reads as TGTGCCAGCCTACAGGGGCAGTGGGCCAATGAGCAGTTCTTC.

The rearrangement uses TRBV6-2 or TRBV6-3 and TRBJ2-7; 8 bases agree with TRBD1. The V and J ends lost 2 bases and 9 bases, in that order; junction bases with no gene match: 3. The CDR3 contains 12 residues. Germline loops: CDR1 MNHEY, CDR2 SVGEGT. The CDR3 protein is CASSYGQGGQYF. The CDR3 DNA follows: TGTGCCAGCAGTTACGGACAGGGCGGGCAGTACTTC.

This rearrangement joins TRBV3-1 to TRBJ1-2, with a possible D match to TRBD1 (6 bases). The CDR3 sequence is 12 residues long. The ends were cut back, 5 bases at V and 8 bases at J, with 12 bases in the middle. From germline, CDR1 is LGHDT and CDR2 YNNKEL (reference sequence). The CDR3 here is CASSYTGTGYTF. For the CDR3, the DNA is TGTGCCAGCAGCTACACAGGGACCGGCTACACCTTC.

The J gene is TRBJ2-3, the V gene TRBV3-1, with 8 bases lining up with TRBD2. The CDR3 totals 16 residues. With V trimmed by 4 bases and J by 6 bases, 12 bases remained unmatched. Germline lookup yields CDR1 LGHDT and CDR2 YNNKEL (reference sequence). CDR3 nucleotides: TGTGCCAGCAGCCCCGGGACTAGTACATGGACGGATACGCAGTATTTT. This translates into CASSPGTSTWTDTQYF.

The rearrangement links TRBV7-2 to TRBJ1-1; TRBD1 matches at 8 bases. The CDR3 covers 13 residues. The trim removed 5 bases at V and 4 bases at J, leaving 3 bases unmatched. Germline V gene lookup returns CDR1 SGHTA and CDR2 FQGNSA. CDR3 coding DNA: TGTGCCAGCAGCAACAGGGGGGGCACTGAAGCTTTCTTT. Its protein is CASSNRGGTEAFF.

The chain links TRBV27 to TRBJ1-5, with D hard to call. V lost 4 bases to trimming and J lost 1 base, with 8 bases between them. The germline V gene encodes CDR1 MNHEY and CDR2 SMNVEV (reference sequence). This CDR3 is built from 14 residues. CDR3 nucleotides: TGTGCCAGCAGTTCCCATTTAAGCAATCAGCCCCAGCATTTT. Translated: CASSSHLSNQPQHF.

The chain is built from TRBV14 and TRBJ1-1; 8 bases are shared with TRBD1. Germline V gene lookup returns CDR1 SGHDN and CDR2 FVKESK. The length of the CDR3 is 13 residues. V lost 4 bases to trimming and J lost 5 bases; unmatched junction nucleotides: 3. The CDR3 region is CASSRTGRTEAFF. The CDR3 DNA reads TGTGCCAGCAGCCGGACAGGGCGGACTGAAGCTTTCTTT.

CDR3 bases: TGTGCCAGCGGAGGGGGGGACCCGGAGCATGGCTACACCTTC. It is translated as CASGGGDPEHGYTF. The chain couples TRBV7-3 to TRBJ1-2, with D tentatively TRBD1 (6 bases). Trimming stripped 8 bases from V and 6 bases from J, with 19 bases between. CDR3 size: 14 residues. CDR1 is SGHTA and CDR2 is FQGTGA in the germline V gene. Full variable domain (remainder filled in from reference TRBV7-3 and TRBJ1-2): GAGVSQTPSNKVTEKGKYVELRCDPISGHTALYWYRQSLGQGPEFLIYFQGTGAADDSGLPNDRFFAVRPEGSVSTLKIQRTERGDSAVYLCASGGGDPEHGYTFGSGTRLTVV.

This chain links TRBV5-1 with TRBJ2-1, with D perhaps TRBD2 (6 bases). CDR1 and CDR2 (germline): SGHRS, YFSETQ. V was pared by 3 bases and J by 8 bases, with 15 bases between. The CDR3 consists of 14 residues. As DNA, the CDR3 is TGCGCCAGCAGCTGGAGGGACGAGGAGGATGAGCAGTTCTTC. Translated, it gives CASSWRDEEDEQFF.

The chain combines TRBV7-3 with TRBJ2-5, with D possibly called TRBD1 or TRBD2 (5 bases each). The V end was cut by 5 bases, the J end by 4 bases, with 11 bases between. CDR1 and CDR2 from the germline V gene are SGHTA and FQGTGA. The CDR3 is 13 residues long. The CDR3: CASSLGTRETQYF. CDR3 nucleotide sequence: TGTGCCAGCAGCCTCGGGACGCGAGAGACCCAGTACTTC.

V is TRBV10-3 and J is TRBJ2-7; 9 bases fit TRBD1. V shed 4 bases, J shed 2 bases, and the junction held 0 bases outside the gene matches. The CDR3 sequence is 13 residues long. Germline CDR1 reads ENHRY; CDR2 reads SYGVKD. CDR3 residues: CAISGDRAYEQYF. DNA for the CDR3: TGTGCCATCAGTGGGGACAGGGCCTACGAGCAGTACTTC.

The chain has TRBV3-1 and TRBJ2-7; 12 positions match TRBD2. Looked up from germline, CDR1 is LGHDT and CDR2 is YNNKEL (reference sequence). The V and J ends lost 2 bases and 11 bases, in that order; junction bases with no gene match: 13. This CDR3 spans 16 amino acids. The CDR3 protein is CASSQHGTSGLGGEYF. Here the CDR3 DNA reads TGTGCCAGCAGCCAACACGGGACTAGCGGGCTAGGCGGAGAGTACTTC.

The rearrangement uses TRBV29-1 and TRBJ1-1, with TRBD1 matching over 7 bases. The V gene end was trimmed by 7 bases and the J gene end by 3 bases; junction bases not matched to a gene: 5. This CDR3 spans 12 amino acids. Germline CDR1 is SQVTM and CDR2 is ANQGSEA. Here the CDR3 DNA reads TGCAGCGGAGGGGGCGCAGACACTGAAGCTTTCTTT. Translating it yields CSGGGADTEAFF.

This chain joins TRBV29-1 and TRBJ2-4; D unresolved. The CDR3 runs to 13 residues. Trimming removed 6 bases at V and 0 bases at J, with 9 bases between. Germline CDR1 SQVTM, CDR2 ANQGSEA. The CDR3: CSVSPVAKNIQYF. The CDR3 region has the DNA TGCAGCGTCTCGCCGGTAGCCAAAAACATTCAGTACTTC. Drawing the rest from reference TRBV29-1 and TRBJ2-4, the complete variable domain is SAVISQKPSRDICQRGTSLTIQCQVDSQVTMMFWYRQQPGQSLTLIATANQGSEATYESGFVIDKFPISRPNLTFSTLTVSNMSPEDSSIYLCSVSPVAKNIQYFGAGTRLSVL.

The chain uses TRBV3-1 and TRBJ1-1; D is undetermined. The CDR3 is 13 amino acids. Between the trimmed V and J ends, which lost 4 bases and 7 bases, there was a span of 13 bases. CDR1 is LGHDT, CDR2 YNNKEL, per germline (reference sequence). CDR3 region: CASSPQERGEAFF. CDR3 in DNA: TGTGCCAGCAGCCCGCAGGAACGGGGTGAAGCTTTCTTT.

The chain combines TRBV21-1 with TRBJ1-3. TRBV21-1 is a pseudogene. This CDR3 has 17 residues. CDR3 coding DNA: TGTGCCAGCAGCAAAGACGGCTCGATAAGCTCTGGAAACACCATATATTTT. Its protein is CASSKDGSISSGNTIYF.

This clonotype was seen a single time. The chain joins TRBV9 to TRBJ2-1, with a possible D match to TRBD1 (6 bases). Deletions cut 4 bases from V and 12 bases from J, with 14 bases between. The CDR3 consists of 12 residues. Germline V lookup: CDR1 SGDLS, CDR2 YYNGEE. In nucleotides, the CDR3 is TGTGCCAGCAGCCTTAGTGGGACAAGGCAGTTCTTC. Protein product: CASSLSGTRQFF.